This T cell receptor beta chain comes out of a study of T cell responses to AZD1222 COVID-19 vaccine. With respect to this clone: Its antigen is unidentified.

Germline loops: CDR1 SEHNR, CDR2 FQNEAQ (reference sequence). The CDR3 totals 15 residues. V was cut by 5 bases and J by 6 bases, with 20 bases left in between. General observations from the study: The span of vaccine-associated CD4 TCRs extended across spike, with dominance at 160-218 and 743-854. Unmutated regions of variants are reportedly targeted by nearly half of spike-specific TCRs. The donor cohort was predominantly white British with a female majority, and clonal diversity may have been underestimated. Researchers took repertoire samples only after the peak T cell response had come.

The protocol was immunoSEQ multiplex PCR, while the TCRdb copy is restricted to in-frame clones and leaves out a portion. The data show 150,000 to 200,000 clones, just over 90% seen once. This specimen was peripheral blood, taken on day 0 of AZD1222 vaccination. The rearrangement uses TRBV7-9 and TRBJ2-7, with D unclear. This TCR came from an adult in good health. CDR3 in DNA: TGTGCCAGCAGCCCCCCGGGCGGCAGGCCCTCCGAGCAGTACTTC. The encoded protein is CASSPPGGRPSEQYF.